This is a list of T cell receptor beta chains from one sample in a study of blood T cells in healthy people across ages. Via MiXCR, TCRdb re-called the 5' RACE reads, giving one row per CDR3 protein. The table lists about 720,000 distinct CDR3 sequences, 20% to 25% of them singletons. These records were also assigned to another study, of T cells of mothers and their children.

Sequencing was performed on blood. Every receptor here comes from a boy younger than 18 in good health. CDR3s include the opening cysteine and the closing phenylalanine or tryptophan. D genes are given only for firm matches. Expanded clones are given a class, and other clones once, few, many or no size at all.

TRBD2,TRBJ2-5,TRBV9,-,TGTGCCAGCAGCCCGGGGGCCAGCGGGGGACAGACCCAGTACTTC,CASSPGASGGQTQYF
-,TRBJ1-6,TRBV7-2,-,TGTGCCAACAGCTTCCGGGACCCAGCGAGGAGTTCACCCCTCCACTTT,CANSFRDPARSSPLHF
TRBD1,TRBJ2-4,TRBV28,-,TGTGCCAGCAGTTTGACGCCCGGGACAGACAAAAACATTCAGTACTTC,CASSLTPGTDKNIQYF
TRBD1,TRBJ2-1,TRBV6-5,few,TGTGCCAGCAGTTACTCACAGGGGGACTCCTGGGGCAATGAGCAGTTCTTC,CASSYSQGDSWGNEQFF
TRBD2,TRBJ2-1,TRBV3-1,few,TGTGCCATCGGGACTAGCGGGAGCTCCTACAATGAGCAGTTCTTC,CAIGTSGSSYNEQFF
-,TRBJ2-1,TRBV11-2,-,TGTGCCAGCAGCTTAGTTCGCCGCCCGTACAATGAGCAGTTCTTC,CASSLVRRPYNEQFF
-,TRBJ2-2,TRBV5-1,-,TGCGCCAGCAGCTTGGGGGGAGTAAGCACCGGGGAGCTGTTTTTT,CASSLGGVSTGELFF
-,TRBJ2-7,TRBV20-1,few,TGCAGTGCTATTCTGGGGTCTAGCTCCTACGAGCAGTACTTC,CSAILGSSSYEQYF
-,TRBJ2-5,TRBV9,-,TGTGCCAGCAGCCCCGGGACGCGAGAGACCCAGTACTTC,CASSPGTRETQYF
TRBD1,TRBJ2-3,TRBV12-3/TRBV12-4,few,TGTGCCAGCAGTTCACACAGGGGCGTTACCACAGATACGCAGTATTTT,CASSSHRGVTTDTQYF
TRBD2,TRBJ2-1,TRBV20-1,few,TGCAGTGCTAGAGACTACGAGGGGACTAGCGGGAGGTACAATGAGCAGTTCTTC,CSARDYEGTSGRYNEQFF
TRBD1,TRBJ1-2,TRBV7-9,-,TGTGCCAGCAGCCCCCCCCTCGGGACAGATAACGACTATGGCTACACCTTC,CASSPPLGTDNDYGYTF
TRBD1,TRBJ1-2,TRBV24-1,-,TGTGCCATCGGGGACAGGGGGCAGAAAGGCTACACCTTC,CAIGDRGQKGYTF
-,TRBJ2-7,TRBV19,few,TGTGCCAGTAGTATAGGGGGAAACTCCTACGAGCAGTACTTC,CASSIGGNSYEQYF
-,TRBJ1-1,TRBV29-1,-,TGCAGCGTGATGGACGGAGTGAACACTGAAGCTTTCTTT,CSVMDGVNTEAFF
-,TRBJ2-7,TRBV15,-,TGTGCCACCAAAGGCCGGGGGGCAGTAAACGAGCAGTACTTC,CATKGRGAVNEQYF
TRBD2,TRBJ2-7,TRBV20-1,-,TGCAGTGCTAGGAACCCTAGCGGGAGGGCGAGGGAGCAGTACTTC,CSARNPSGRAREQYF
TRBD2,TRBJ2-3,TRBV4-3,-,TGCGCCAGCAGCCAAGATCGGGTAGCGGGAGGTCGGACAGATACGCAGTATTTT,CASSQDRVAGGRTDTQYF
-,TRBJ2-5,TRBV28,few,TGTGCCAGCAGTTTTGGCACCGAGACCCAGTACTTC,CASSFGTETQYF
-,TRBJ2-5,TRBV18,-,TGTGCCAGCTCACCCCAGAAGGGACCAGAGACCCAGTACTTC,CASSPQKGPETQYF
TRBD1,TRBJ2-1,TRBV3-1,-,TGTGCCAGCAGAAACATCCGACAGGGGACCTACAATGAGCAGTTCTTC,CASRNIRQGTYNEQFF
TRBD1,TRBJ2-3,TRBV30,-,TGTGCCTGGGAAACAGGGGGATCCACAGATACGCAGTATTTT,CAWETGGSTDTQYF
TRBD2,TRBJ2-3,TRBV7-9,few,TGTGCCAGCAGCTGGGTGTCTAGCGGGGGAATTGGTACGCAGTATTTT,CASSWVSSGGIGTQYF
TRBD1,TRBJ1-1,TRBV30,-,TGTGCCTGGAGTGGGACAGGGAGGCCGGGCACTGAAGCTTTCTTT,CAWSGTGRPGTEAFF
-,TRBJ2-7,TRBV20-1,few,TGCAGTGCTAGAACTCAGAATAACTACGAGCAGTACTTC,CSARTQNNYEQYF
-,TRBJ2-7,TRBV29-1,-,TGCAGCGTTTGCACAGATTCTCACGAGCAGTACTTC,CSVCTDSHEQYF
TRBD1,TRBJ1-2,TRBV13,few,TGTGCCAGCAGCTTACAGGGGGCTGGTGGCTACACCTTC,CASSLQGAGGYTF
TRBD1,TRBJ2-1,TRBV18,-,TGTGCCAGCTCACCGGGACAGTACAATGAGCAGTTCTTC,CASSPGQYNEQFF
-,TRBJ2-2,TRBV29-1,-,TGCAGCGTTTTTGGCCGAGACACCGGGGAGCTGTTTTTT,CSVFGRDTGELFF
-,TRBJ2-5,TRBV6-1,few,TGTGCCAGCAGCAGACAGCGTTATGAGACCCAGTACTTC,CASSRQRYETQYF
TRBD1,TRBJ2-6,TRBV7-9,-,TGTGCCAGCAGTCGGGGACAGGGACCCTCTGGGGCCAACGTCCTGACTTTC,CASSRGQGPSGANVLTF
-,TRBJ2-1,TRBV24-1,few,TGTGCCACCAGTGCACGCCCCGAGGATGAGCAGTTCTTC,CATSARPEDEQFF
-,TRBJ1-5,TRBV2,-,TGTGCCAGCAGGGTGGGAGGCAATCAGCCCCAGCATTTT,CASRVGGNQPQHF
-,TRBJ2-1,TRBV7-3,few,TGTGCCAGCAGCTTAACACCGGGGTACAATGAGCAGTTCTTC,CASSLTPGYNEQFF
-,TRBJ2-5,TRBV27,few,TGTGCCAGCGCGAGGGGTAGCGAGACCCAGTACTTC,CASARGSETQYF
-,TRBJ1-4,TRBV29-1,few,TGCAGCGTTGAAGGGGCACAGGCAACTAATGAAAAACTGTTTTTT,CSVEGAQATNEKLFF
-,TRBJ1-5,TRBV29-1,many,TGTAGCGTTGAGGGAGGGATGGGGCAGCCCCAGCATTTT,CSVEGGMGQPQHF
-,TRBJ2-2,TRBV27,-,TGTGCCAGCAGTTTCCAATCGAACACCGGGGAACTGTTTTTT,CASSFQSNTGELFF
-,TRBJ1-2,TRBV12-3/TRBV12-4,-,TGTGCCAGCAGTTTTACCGCCGGCACAGATGGCTACACCTTC,CASSFTAGTDGYTF
TRBD1,TRBJ2-2,TRBV28,few,TGTGCCAGCAGTTTCGGGGACAGGGTTTCCACCGGGGAGCTGTTTTTT,CASSFGDRVSTGELFF
TRBD2,TRBJ2-3,TRBV28,few,TGTGCCAGCAGTTCCTTACACGTGGGACTAGCGGGGGGCCGGCACACAGATACGCAGTATTTT,CASSSLHVGLAGGRHTDTQYF
-,TRBJ1-4,TRBV28,few,TGTGCCAGCAGTCAACTGAGGGGGACAACTAATGAAAGACTGTTTTTT,CASSQLRGTTNERLFF
-,TRBJ1-4,TRBV7-9,-,TGTGCCAGCAGCTCAAGTCGGGAAAAACTGTTTTTT,CASSSSREKLFF
-,TRBJ2-7,TRBV5-8,few,TGTGCCAGCAGCTTGGTCATATCCTACGAGCAGTACTTC,CASSLVISYEQYF
-,TRBJ2-5,TRBV28,few,TGTGCCAGCAAGGTCGGGGTCGGGGGGACCCAGTACTTC,CASKVGVGGTQYF
-,TRBJ2-1,TRBV28,-,TGTGCCAGCAGTTCACAAGGAGGAGGCGAGGGGCAGTTCTTC,CASSSQGGGEGQFF
-,TRBJ2-7,TRBV7-2,few,TGTGCCAGCCGTCCGGGGGCGTCCCACGAGCAGTACTTC,CASRPGASHEQYF
-,TRBJ2-5,TRBV19,-,TGTGCCAGTAGGGATTTCCGGGACGGTCAAGAGACCCAGTACTTC,CASRDFRDGQETQYF
-,TRBJ1-5,TRBV7-3,few,TGTGCCAGCAGCTTGACGGAGGACCAGCCCCAGCATTTT,CASSLTEDQPQHF
-,TRBJ2-2,TRBV6-1,-,TGTGCCAGCAGTGGGGGCAGGGCGAACACCGGGGAGCTGTTTTTT,CASSGGRANTGELFF
-,TRBJ2-3,TRBV20-1,few,TGCAGTGCTACTCCGGGCAGCACAGATACGCAGTATTTT,CSATPGSTDTQYF
-,TRBJ2-1,TRBV3-1,-,TGTGCCAGCAGCCAAGACCTGACAGACAATGAGCAGTTCTTC,CASSQDLTDNEQFF
TRBD2,TRBJ2-3,TRBV28,few,TGTGCCAGCAGCCCGCAGGGCGTGGGCGGGAGTTGGAATACGCAGTATTTT,CASSPQGVGGSWNTQYF
TRBD2,TRBJ2-1,TRBV7-2,few,TGTGCCAGCAGCATCCGGACTAGCGGTACACGGGGATACTACAATGAGCAGTTCTTC,CASSIRTSGTRGYYNEQFF
-,TRBJ2-4,TRBV18,few,TGTGCCAGCTCACCGTGGGACCGCCTAGGGGCCAAAAACATTCAGTACTTC,CASSPWDRLGAKNIQYF
-,TRBJ1-2,TRBV6-6,-,TGTGCCAGCAGTGGCGGGGGGGGCGATTATGGCTACACCTTC,CASSGGGGDYGYTF
TRBD1,TRBJ2-7,TRBV29-1,few,TGCAGCTTCTCTGGGACAGGCTACGAGCAGTACTTC,CSFSGTGYEQYF
-,TRBJ1-3,TRBV29-1,-,TGCAGCGTTCGAGAACCTGGAAACACCATATATTTT,CSVREPGNTIYF